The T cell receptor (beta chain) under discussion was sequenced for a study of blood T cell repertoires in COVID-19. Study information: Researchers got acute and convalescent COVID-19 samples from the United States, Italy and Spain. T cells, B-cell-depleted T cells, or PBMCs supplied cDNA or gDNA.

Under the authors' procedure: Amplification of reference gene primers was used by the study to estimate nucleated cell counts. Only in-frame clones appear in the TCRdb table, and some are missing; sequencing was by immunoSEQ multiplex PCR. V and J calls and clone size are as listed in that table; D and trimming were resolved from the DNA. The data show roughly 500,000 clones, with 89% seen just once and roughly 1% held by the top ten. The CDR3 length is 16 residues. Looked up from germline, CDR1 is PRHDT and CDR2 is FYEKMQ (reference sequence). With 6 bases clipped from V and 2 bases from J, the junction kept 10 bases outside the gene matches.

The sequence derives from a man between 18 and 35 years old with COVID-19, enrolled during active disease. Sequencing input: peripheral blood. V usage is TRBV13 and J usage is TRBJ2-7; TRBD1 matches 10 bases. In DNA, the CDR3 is TGTGCCAGCAGTCCGCCTCTCGGGACAGGGGCCTACGAGCAGTACTTC. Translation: CASSPPLGTGAYEQYF.